This TCR beta chain emerged from a study of blood T cell repertoires in COVID-19. About the research overall: Whether acute or convalescent, the COVID-19 samples came from the United States, Italy and Spain. Sources were T cells, B-cell-depleted T cells, or PBMCs; the material itself was cDNA or gDNA.

Trimming left V 5 bases short and J 3 bases short, with 8 bases between. Germline-derived CDR1 and CDR2 are MDHEN and SYDVKM. This CDR3 has 13 amino acids. In the original processing: Reference gene primer amplification gave estimated nucleated cell counts. Some clones are missing from TCRdb's copy, which holds only in-frame ones; the method was immunoSEQ multiplex PCR. V, J and clone size are taken as reported in that table, and D and trimming were inferred from the DNA itself. The data show about 150,000 clones, 70% to 90% seen once. A Seattle source enrolled patients during active infection and followed them longitudinally.

The source material was peripheral blood. The clonotype originates from a woman aged 60-75 years with COVID-19, enrolled during active disease. The chain has TRBV28 and TRBJ2-1, with D uncertain. In nucleotides, the CDR3 is TGTGCCAGCAGTCTACAGCACTACAATGAGCAGTTCTTC. Protein: CASSLQHYNEQFF.